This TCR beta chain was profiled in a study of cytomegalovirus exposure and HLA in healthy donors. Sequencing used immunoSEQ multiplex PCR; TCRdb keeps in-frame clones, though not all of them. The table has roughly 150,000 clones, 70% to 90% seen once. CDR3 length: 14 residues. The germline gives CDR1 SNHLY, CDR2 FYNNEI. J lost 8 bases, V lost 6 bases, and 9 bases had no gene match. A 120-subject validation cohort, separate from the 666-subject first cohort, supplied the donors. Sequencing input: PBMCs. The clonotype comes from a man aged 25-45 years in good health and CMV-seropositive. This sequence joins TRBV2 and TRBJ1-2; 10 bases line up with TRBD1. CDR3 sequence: CASRTRDRGRGYTF. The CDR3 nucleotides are TGTGCCAGCAGGACTAGGGACAGGGGCAGAGGCTACACCTTC.